This T cell receptor (beta chain) was sequenced during a study of T cell responses to AZD1222 COVID-19 vaccine (dated by TCRdb to the early 2020s). Some background on the complete study: Because spike-specific TCR depth and breadth did not differ between the two schedules, AZD1222 recipients who got a second dose at roughly 4 weeks were pooled with those who got a second dose at roughly 12 weeks. TCR sequencing covered more than 230 trial participants: 200 to 220 given two doses of AZD1222 and approximately 25 given two doses of MenACWY control vaccine. Trial participants were enrolled by age into subgroups of 18-55, 56-69 and 70-plus years, and roughly 150, 30 and 60 TCR-sequenced participants, respectively, were included in these subgroups. Overall study results and their limits: Conclusions about previously exposed vaccinees were limited because only six or seven AZD1222 recipients were SARS-CoV-2 seropositive at baseline. Because no day 14 peak-response samples were available, the repertoires could be characterized only after the peak T cell response. In the small 56-69-year group, the increase in depth fell short of significance, most likely because of low power. After two AZD1222 doses, both the breadth and the depth of spike-specific TCRs were significantly higher than at day 0 and than in MenACWY recipients. Nearly half of unique spike-specific TCRs reportedly recognized epitopes outside regions mutated in the B.1.351 and B.1.1.7 variants. Vaccine-associated CD4 TCRs spanned the whole spike protein, with dominant responses in regions 160-218 and 743-854. Participants were mostly white British and included more females than males, and it was suggested by the authors that clonal diversity may have been underestimated.

Taken with the paper, the label for time point translates to: baseline before first vaccination. Samples from vaccinated people were obtained from the UK trials COV001 and COV002, which included a single-blind randomized controlled phase 2/3 trial of AZD1222 (ChAdOx1 nCoV-19) in healthy adults. For TCRbeta chain sequencing, PBMC samples from trial participants were taken at day 0 and at day 28 after the second dose. The germline V gene gives CDR1 as KGHSY and CDR2 as FQNENV. The CDR3 goes from the cysteine to the phenylalanine over 14 residues. The DNA shown is the 42-base CDR3, in frame from base 1. Trimming at the junction amounts to 2 bases on V and 1 base on J, and the germline ends lie 8 bases apart. Turning to this clone: Which antigen it targets is not known. No clone much larger than this one lies a single base away; base qualities are absent.

The CDR3 regions of human TCRbeta chains were subjected to immunosequencing. In the original analysis: TCRs in the repertoires were matched against a reference library of SARS-CoV-2-specific TCRs that had been generated with the MIRA antigen-specificity platform. Breadth was defined as the fraction of unique TCRs that were SARS-CoV-2-associated, and depth was defined as the fraction of total T cells that were SARS-CoV-2-associated. Using the MIRA data, each spike-specific TCR was mapped to the spike region that the TCR reacts to and placed in a CD4 or CD8 class. Log10-transformed breadth and depth values were compared by one-way ANOVA with Sidak's multiple comparisons tests. The source is immuneACCESS, and TCRdb retained only in-frame sequences with V and J called. Part of the clones is not carried over; for the studies checked, unresolved V genes explain less than half of this, and the remainder is unexplained. V, J and clone size derive from that table, while D and trimming were established from the DNA sequence. The sample has 90,000 to 120,000 clones on record, roughly 87% of them singletons. Together, the top ten hold 4% to 5.5% of the sample.

This chain is built from TRBV16 and TRBJ1-1, with the D gene not clear enough to name. The sequenced sample was peripheral blood, obtained on day 0 of AZD1222 vaccination. The source is an adult in good health. CDR3 reads: CASSQTESNTEAFF. The DNA sequence is as follows: TGTGCCAGCAGCCAAACGGAATCGAACACTGAAGCTTTCTTT.